The 11 T cell receptor beta chains below all came from one sample that was sequenced in a study of T cells in Graves' hyperthyroidism and ophthalmopathy (dated by TCRdb to about 2019). The method behind the library was multiplex PCR. These reads were obtained on an Illumina HiSeq 2000. The TCR beta CDR3 regions were amplified from RNA transcripts. The TCR CDR3 was subjected to a first round of RT-PCR using the HTBI primer set and the Qiagen OneStep RT-PCR kit. TCRdb applied fastp at Q25 and MiXCR to the public reads, then kept only in-frame beta chains. A single entry per CDR3 protein holds the most common genes and DNA from its merged rows. Counted in this sample were some 350,000 distinct CDR3 sequences; over 15% of them appeared once. The ten largest make up about 4% of the sample. What was sequenced was blood. The receptor set was obtained from a woman aged 18-29 years with Graves' hyperthyroidism.

There are many counts of this clonotype. The J gene is TRBJ2-2, the V gene TRBV12-3 or TRBV12-4; D call uncertain. V lost 4 bases to trimming and J lost 6 bases, with 15 bases between them. The CDR3 totals 15 residues. The CDR3 region has the DNA TGTGCCAGCAGTTACACGGGCCTCAGACCCGGGGAGCTGTTTTTT. Translation gives CASSYTGLRPGELFF.

The sample holds many counts of this clonotype. This rearrangement joins TRBV6-5 to TRBJ2-2; TRBD2 agrees at 8 bases. V shed 2 bases, J shed 4 bases, and the junction held 9 bases outside the gene matches. From germline, CDR1 is MNHEY and CDR2 SVGAGI. This CDR3 has 17 residues. The CDR3 coding sequence is TGTGCCAGCAGTTACGCTTTGCGGGGGGCACCCACCGGGGAGCTGTTTTTT. Amino acids: CASSYALRGAPTGELFF.

Notes on this clonotype: This clone may be a read error of a much larger clone one base away. V is TRBV5-1 and J is TRBJ1-2; D is uncertain. CDR1 SGHRS and CDR2 YFSETQ come from the germline V gene. CDR3 length: 13 residues. The chain's CDR3 is CVSSSTAGGGYTF. DNA of the CDR3: TGCGTCAGCAGCTCGACCGCCGGAGGGGGCTACACCTTC.

This clonotype was picked up a small number of times. The CDR3 bases are TGTGCCAGCAGCCCGCTTACAGGGCGATATTACGAGCAGTACTTC. Encoded protein: CASSPLTGRYYEQYF. This chain uses TRBV7-9 with TRBJ2-7; the D gene is possibly TRBD1 (6 bases). Trimming cost V 5 bases and J 4 bases, with 18 bases left between them. The CDR3 runs 15 residues. The germline gives CDR1 SEHNR, CDR2 FQNEAQ (reference sequence).

This clonotype was recorded many times. The CDR3 region has the DNA TGTGCCAGAGGGACAGGGGGTTCACCCCTCCACTTT. Its translation: CARGTGGSPLHF. V gene TRBV6-9 combines with J gene TRBJ1-6; 11 nucleotides align to TRBD1. CDR1 and CDR2 from the germline V gene are MNHGY and SVAAGI. CDR3 length equals 12 residues. V was clipped by 9 bases and J by 9 bases; unmatched bases: 1.

This clonotype was seen ten or more times. This chain links TRBV13 with TRBJ2-7, with TRBD2 identical over 9 bases. Trimming removed 3 bases from V and 6 bases from J; junction bases left unmatched: 6. The germline V gene encodes CDR1 PRHDT and CDR2 FYEKMQ (reference sequence). The CDR3 extends over 14 amino acids. For the CDR3, the DNA is TGTGCCAGCAGCTTCCCTAGCGGGGTGCGCGAGCAGTACTTC. As protein: CASSFPSGVREQYF.

This clonotype was picked up many times. In DNA form, the CDR3 reads TGTGCCACCAGTGATTTGAATCCACGAACAGGATACCATGGCTACACCTTC. Its protein product is CATSDLNPRTGYHGYTF. The chain links TRBV24-1 to TRBJ1-2, with a possible D match to TRBD1 (5 bases). V gave up 0 bases and J gave up 6 bases, with 19 bases separating them. This CDR3 region has 17 residues. Germline V gene sequence: CDR1 KGHDR, CDR2 SFDVKD.

This clonotype was counted only a few times. The CDR3 DNA follows: TGCGCCAGCAGCCACCCCCCATTCGTTCTGAACACTGAAGCTTTCTTT. This encodes CASSHPPFVLNTEAFF. This chain links TRBV4-1 with TRBJ1-1; D remains ambiguous. Germline assignment: CDR1 MGHRA and CDR2 YSYEKL. The CDR3 consists of 16 residues. V was trimmed by 3 bases and J by 0 bases, leaving 14 bases between them.

This clonotype was counted at least ten times. The genes are TRBV2 and TRBJ1-5; D might be TRBD1 (5 bases). The CDR3 covers 13 residues. Germline assignment: CDR1 SNHLY and CDR2 FYNNEI. V gave up 5 bases and J gave up 3 bases, with 8 bases separating them. The CDR3 DNA reads TGTGCCAGCAGTTGGGACTTCAATCAGCCCCAGCATTTT. It translates to CASSWDFNQPQHF. Filled out from reference TRBV2 and TRBJ1-5, the complete variable domain reads EPEVTQTPSHQVTQMGQEVILRCVPISNHLYFYWYRQILGQKVEFLVSFYNNEISEKSEIFDDQFSVERPDGSNFTLKIRSTKLEDSAMYFCASSWDFNQPQHFGDGTRLSIL.

This clonotype was seen at least ten times. J is TRBJ1-5 and V is TRBV6-1; 7 nucleotides line up with TRBD1. CDR1 MNHNS and CDR2 SASEGT come from the germline V gene. This CDR3 region has 15 residues. V lost 6 bases to trimming and J lost 5 bases; unmatched junction nucleotides: 10. Here the CDR3 reads CASRRGAGGYQPQHF. CDR3 nucleotides: TGTGCCAGCAGGCGCGGTGCAGGGGGGTATCAGCCCCAGCATTTT.

This clonotype was recorded many times. The gene calls are TRBV11-2 and TRBJ2-7; possibly TRBD2 for D (7 bases). The CDR3 loop spans 14 amino acids. V dropped 6 bases and J dropped 2 bases, with 14 bases sitting between them. CDR1 SGHAT and CDR2 FQNNGV come from the germline V gene. CDR3 sequence (DNA): TGTGCCAGCAGAGAACAGGGAGGGACCTACGAGCAGTACTTC. It translates to CASREQGGTYEQYF.